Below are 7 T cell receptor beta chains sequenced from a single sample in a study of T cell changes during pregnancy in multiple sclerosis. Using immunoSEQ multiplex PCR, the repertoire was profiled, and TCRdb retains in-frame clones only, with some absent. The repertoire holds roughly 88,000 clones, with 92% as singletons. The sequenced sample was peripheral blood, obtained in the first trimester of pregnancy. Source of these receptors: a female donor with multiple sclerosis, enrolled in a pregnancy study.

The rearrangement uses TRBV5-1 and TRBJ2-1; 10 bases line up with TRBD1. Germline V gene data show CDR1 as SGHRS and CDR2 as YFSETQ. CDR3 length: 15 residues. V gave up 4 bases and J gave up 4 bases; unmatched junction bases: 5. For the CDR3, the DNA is TGCGCCAGCAGCGGGTGGGACAGGGGTTACAATGAGCAGTTCTTC. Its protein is CASSGWDRGYNEQFF.

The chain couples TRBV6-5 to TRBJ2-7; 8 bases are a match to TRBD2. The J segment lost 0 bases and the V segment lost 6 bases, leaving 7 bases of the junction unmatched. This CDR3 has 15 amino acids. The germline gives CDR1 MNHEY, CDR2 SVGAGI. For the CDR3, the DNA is TGTGCCAGCAGAATACTAGCGGCATCCTCCTACGAGCAGTACTTC. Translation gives CASRILAASSYEQYF.

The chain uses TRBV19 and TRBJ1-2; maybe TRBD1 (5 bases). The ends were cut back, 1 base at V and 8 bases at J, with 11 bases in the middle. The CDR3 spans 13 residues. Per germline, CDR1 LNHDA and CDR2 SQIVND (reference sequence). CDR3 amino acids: CASSIAAGYGYTF. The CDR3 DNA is TGTGCCAGTAGTATAGCGGCAGGGTACGGCTACACCTTC.

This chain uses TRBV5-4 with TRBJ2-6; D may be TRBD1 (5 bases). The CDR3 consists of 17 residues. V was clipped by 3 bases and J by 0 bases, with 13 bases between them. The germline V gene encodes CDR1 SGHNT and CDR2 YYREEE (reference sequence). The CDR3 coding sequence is TGTGCCAGCAGCTGGGGCCGTACGCGCTCTGGGGCCAACGTCCTGACTTTC. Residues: CASSWGRTRSGANVLTF.

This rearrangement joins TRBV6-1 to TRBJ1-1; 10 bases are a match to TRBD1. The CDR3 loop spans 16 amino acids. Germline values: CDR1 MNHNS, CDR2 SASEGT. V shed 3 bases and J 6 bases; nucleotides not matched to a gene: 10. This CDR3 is CASSDPSGQGMPEAFF. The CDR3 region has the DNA TGTGCCAGCAGTGACCCATCGGGACAGGGGATGCCTGAAGCTTTCTTT.

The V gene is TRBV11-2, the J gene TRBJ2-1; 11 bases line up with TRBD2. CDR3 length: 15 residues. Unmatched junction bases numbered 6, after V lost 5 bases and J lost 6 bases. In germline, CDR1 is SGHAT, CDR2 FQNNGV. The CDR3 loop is CASSSLAGGPNEQFF. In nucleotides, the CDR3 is TGTGCCAGCAGCAGCCTAGCGGGAGGCCCCAATGAGCAGTTCTTC.

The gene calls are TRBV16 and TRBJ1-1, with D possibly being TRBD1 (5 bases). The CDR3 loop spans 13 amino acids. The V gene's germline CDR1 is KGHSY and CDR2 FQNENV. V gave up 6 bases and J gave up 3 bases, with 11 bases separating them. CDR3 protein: CASRREGYTEAFF. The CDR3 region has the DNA TGTGCCAGCAGAAGGGAGGGGTACACTGAAGCTTTCTTT.